A selection of T cell receptor beta chains follows, all from one sample in a study of human T cells and chemical hapten exposure. Each CDR3 protein gets one entry after TCRdb re-called the RACE reads with MiXCR. Of 25,000 to 35,000 distinct CDR3 sequences in the sample, about 7.7% are singletons; the top ten hold roughly 10%. The sequenced sample consisted of whole blood. The receptors shown here come from a human donor in good health. Some clones in this sample may be carry-over from other donors' samples. The CDR3 runs from the conserved cysteine through the conserved F or W. The order of the fields is clone size, J gene, V gene, D gene, CDR3 protein, CDR3 DNA. D genes are given only for firm matches. Not all rows give a size; the values are once, few, many and, for expanded clones, a class.

many,TRBJ1-4,TRBV20-1,.,CSAREEAVF,TGCAGTGCTAGAGAGGAGGCGGTTTTT
.,TRBJ2-1,TRBV27,.,CASSLRIGGQRMSYNEQFF,TGTGCCAGCAGTTTAAGGATCGGGGGACAGAGAATGTCCTACAATGAGCAGTTCTTC
many,TRBJ2-7,TRBV20-1,.,CSARDSVGGGGPSEQYF,TGCAGTGCTAGAGATTCCGTAGGGGGGGGAGGGCCCTCCGAGCAGTACTTC
.,TRBJ2-3,TRBV20-1,.,CSAWSSSGGDTQYF,TGCAGTGCTTGGAGCTCTTCCGGGGGAGATACGCAGTATTTT
few,TRBJ1-2,TRBV12-3/TRBV12-4,.,CASSPPQLYGYTF,TGTGCCAGCTCCCCCCCACAGCTCTATGGCTACACCTTC
.,TRBJ1-5,TRBV3-1,.,CASSQDASNQPQHF,TGTGCCAGCAGCCAAGATGCTAGCAATCAGCCCCAGCATTTT
many,TRBJ2-1,TRBV7-8,TRBD2,CASSYLAGARNEQFF,TGTGCCAGCAGCTACCTAGCGGGAGCAAGGAATGAGCAGTTCTTC
few,TRBJ1-1,TRBV6-5,.,CASSYSAYGWTEAFF,TGTGCCAGCAGTTACTCGGCATACGGGTGGACTGAAGCTTTCTTT
.,TRBJ2-1,TRBV6-2/TRBV6-3,.,CASSYLGNEQFF,TGTGCCAGCAGTTACCTCGGGAATGAGCAGTTCTTC
few,TRBJ2-7,TRBV5-1,.,CASSLTGPTSSEQYF,TGCGCCAGCAGCCTAACAGGGCCGACTAGCAGCGAGCAGTACTTC
many,TRBJ2-1,TRBV2,.,CASSEADSGMTSVDYNEQFF,TGTGCCAGCAGTGAAGCGGATAGCGGCATGACGTCGGTGGACTACAATGAGCAGTTCTTC
many,TRBJ2-1,TRBV29-1,.,CSVEVSRRVKFF,TGCAGCGTTGAAGTGTCCAGAAGGGTAAAGTTCTTC
few,TRBJ2-1,TRBV7-2,.,CASSLAGVYNEQFF,TGTGCCAGCAGCTTAGCAGGTGTATACAATGAGCAGTTCTTC
.,TRBJ2-5,TRBV12-3/TRBV12-4,.,CASSFRGETQYF,TGTGCCAGCAGTTTCAGGGGAGAGACCCAGTACTTC
few,TRBJ1-1,TRBV12-5,TRBD1,CASGLTTQGAIEAFF,TGTGCTAGTGGTTTGACCACACAGGGGGCCATTGAAGCTTTCTTT
many,TRBJ1-1,TRBV20-1,TRBD1,CSARTGTGGREAFF,TGCAGTGCTAGAACCGGGACAGGGGGCCGTGAAGCTTTCTTT